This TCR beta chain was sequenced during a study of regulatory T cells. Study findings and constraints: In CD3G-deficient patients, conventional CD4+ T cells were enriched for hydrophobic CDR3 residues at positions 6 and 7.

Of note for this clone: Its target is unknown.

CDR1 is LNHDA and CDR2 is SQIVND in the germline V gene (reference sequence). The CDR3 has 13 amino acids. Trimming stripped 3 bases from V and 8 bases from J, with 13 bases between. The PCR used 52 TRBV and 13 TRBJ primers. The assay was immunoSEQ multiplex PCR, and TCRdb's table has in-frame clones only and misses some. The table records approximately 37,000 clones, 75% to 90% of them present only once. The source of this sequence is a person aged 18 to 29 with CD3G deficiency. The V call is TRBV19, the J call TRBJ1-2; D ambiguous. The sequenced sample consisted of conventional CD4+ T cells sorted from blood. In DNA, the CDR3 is TGTGCCAGTAGTATGAGGGCTGACGTGGGCTACACCTTC. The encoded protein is CASSMRADVGYTF. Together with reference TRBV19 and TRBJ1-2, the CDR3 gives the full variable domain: DGGITQSPKYLFRKEGQNVTLSCEQNLNHDAMYWYRQDPGQGLRLIYYSQIVNDFQKGDIAEGYSVSREKKESFPLTVTSAQKNPTAFYLCASSMRADVGYTFGSGTRLTVV.